A single sample is the source of the 24 T cell receptor beta chains below, sequenced in a study of regulatory T cells in long-lasting Graves disease. The authors built TCR beta libraries using iRepertoire HTBI primers and Arm-PCR of CDR3 regions. Each CDR3 protein gets one entry after TCRdb re-called the multiplex PCR reads with MiXCR. The data show roughly 350,000 distinct CDR3 sequences, about 17% seen once. Time point specified: newly diagnosed GD, antithyroid drugs for less than 3 months. PBMC-extracted RNA yielded the TCR library. These data also featured in a second study, about T cells in Graves' hyperthyroidism and ophthalmopathy.

The sample consisted of peripheral blood mononuclear cells (PBMCs), taken at new diagnosis, from a patient treated with antithyroid drugs. Receptors originate from a woman aged 18-35 years with Graves disease.

This clonotype was recorded many times. V and J are TRBV27 and TRBJ2-1, with D perhaps matching TRBD1 or TRBD2 (6 bases each). V lost 6 bases and J lost 5, with 11 bases in between. The CDR3 loop spans 13 amino acids. The germline gives CDR1 MNHEY, CDR2 SMNVEV (reference sequence). The CDR3 coding sequence is TGTGCCAGCAGGGAGGGGGTCCACAATGAGCAGTTCTTC. It yields the protein CASREGVHNEQFF.

This clonotype was counted many times. The chain couples TRBV20-1 to TRBJ1-3; D is perhaps TRBD1 (6 bases). Trimming shortened V by 5 bases and J by 0 bases, and 11 bases separated the two germline ends. CDR1 is DFQATT and CDR2 is SNEGSKA in the germline V gene (reference sequence). There are 14 residues in the CDR3. The CDR3 spells CSAWTASSGNTIYF. CDR3 sequence (DNA): TGCAGTGCTTGGACAGCTTCCTCTGGAAACACCATATATTTT.

This clonotype was observed at least ten times. The chain links TRBV6-2 or TRBV6-3 to TRBJ1-3; D uncertain. The germline V gene has CDR1 MNHEY and CDR2 SVGEGT. V lost 6 bases and J 0 bases, leaving 9 bases between the germline ends. CDR3 size: 14 residues. The CDR3: CASRGLDSGNTIYF. The CDR3 DNA reads TGTGCCAGCAGGGGGTTGGACTCTGGAAACACCATATATTTT.

The V and J genes are TRBV12-5 and TRBJ2-3; 8 positions match TRBD2. This CDR3 has 15 amino acids. The V and J ends lost 1 base and 4 bases, in that order; junction bases with no gene match: 4. CDR1 LGHNT and CDR2 FRNRAP come from the germline V gene. CDR3 sequence reads: CASGLAGGNADTQYF. The CDR3 DNA follows: TGTGCTAGTGGTTTGGCGGGGGGGAACGCAGATACGCAGTATTTT.

This clonotype was seen many times. The rearrangement links TRBV6-5 to TRBJ1-1, with 11 bases fitting TRBD1. The V gene's germline CDR1 is MNHEY and CDR2 SVGAGI. The CDR3 is 17 residues long. After removal of 1 base from V and 0 bases from J, the junction contained 4 bases not matched to a gene. The DNA of the CDR3 is TGTGCCAGCAGTTACTTTGGGACAGGGGGGATGAACACTGAAGCTTTCTTT. Translating gives CASSYFGTGGMNTEAFF.

The V call is TRBV5-4, the J call TRBJ1-5; TRBD1 aligns across 8 bases. Germline V gives CDR1 SGHNT, CDR2 YYREEE (reference sequence). The CDR3 length is 13 residues. With V trimmed by 7 bases and J by 5 bases, 5 bases remained unmatched. The CDR3 DNA sequence: TGTGCCAGCGGGACAGGTTACGATCAGCCCCAGCATTTT. Its translation: CASGTGYDQPQHF. The full variable domain, rest sourced from reference TRBV5-4 and TRBJ1-5, is ETGVTQSPTHLIKTRGQQVTLRCSSQSGHNTVSWYQQALGQGPQFIFQYYREEENGRGNFPPRFSGLQFPNYSSELNVNALELDDSALYLCASGTGYDQPQHFGDGTRLSIL.

This chain links TRBV11-2 with TRBJ1-5; TRBD1 matches at 7 bases. The CDR3 is 18 amino acids. Germline assignment: CDR1 SGHAT and CDR2 FQNNGV. The V and J ends lost 1 base and 0 bases, in that order; junction bases with no gene match: 9. The CDR3 nucleotides are TGTGCCAGCAGCTTAGGTAGGCCGGGACAGCTTAGCAATCAGCCCCAGCATTTT. Its translation: CASSLGRPGQLSNQPQHF. Supplemented by reference TRBV11-2 and TRBJ1-5, the full variable domain reads EAGVAQSPRYKIIEKRQSVAFWCNPISGHATLYWYQQILGQGPKLLIQFQNNGVVDDSQLPKDRFSAERLKGVDSTLKIQPAKLEDSAVYLCASSLGRPGQLSNQPQHFGDGTRLSIL.

This rearrangement joins TRBV4-1 to TRBJ2-1; D is perhaps TRBD1 (6 bases). The germline V gene encodes CDR1 MGHRA and CDR2 YSYEKL. The CDR3 length is 16 residues. Deletions cut 0 bases from V and 6 bases from J, with 15 bases between. As DNA, the CDR3 is TGCGCCAGCAGCCAAGATTGGCAGGGGATCGGCAATGAGCAGTTCTTC. This translates into CASSQDWQGIGNEQFF.

This clonotype was seen repeatedly, ten times or more. The chain employs TRBV20-1 and TRBJ2-3; TRBD2 matches at 10 bases. This CDR3 comprises 15 residues. CDR1 and CDR2 (germline): DFQATT, SNEGSKA (reference sequence). The junction had 6 bases not matched to a gene; V was cut back by 3 bases and J by 3 bases. DNA for the CDR3: TGCAGTGCTAGTATGGCTAGCGGGGGTACAGATACGCAGTATTTT. It translates to CSASMASGGTDTQYF.

In its sample, this clonotype was seen many times. The chain is built from TRBV30 and TRBJ1-1, with D perhaps matching TRBD1 (5 bases). Germline CDR1 reads GTSNPN; CDR2 reads SVGIG (reference sequence). The CDR3 spans 15 residues. V lost 6 bases, J lost 1 base, and 18 bases lay in between. The CDR3 loop is CACIAGGIGNTEAFF. The CDR3 DNA follows: TGTGCCTGCATAGCGGGGGGGATAGGGAACACTGAAGCTTTCTTT.

This clonotype has ten or more counts. As DNA, the CDR3 is TGTGCCAGCAGCTCCGGCGCGGGGCAGAAAGAGACCCAGTACTTC. As protein: CASSSGAGQKETQYF. This chain links TRBV7-9 with TRBJ2-5, with a weak D call TRBD2 (6 bases). V was trimmed by 4 bases and J by 3 bases, leaving 15 bases between them. The germline V gene has CDR1 SEHNR and CDR2 FQNEAQ (reference sequence). The CDR3 is 15 amino acids.

This clonotype appeared many times. V usage is TRBV12-3 or TRBV12-4 and J usage is TRBJ1-4, with 7 bases lining up with TRBD1. The CDR3 extends over 14 amino acids. The V segment lost 6 bases and the J segment 8 bases; nucleotides outside the gene matches: 9. CDR3 DNA: TGTGCCAGCAGCTATACAGGGGCGCGGGAAAAACTGTTTTTT. Encoded protein: CASSYTGAREKLFF.

V is TRBV6-1 and J is TRBJ2-1; TRBD1 or TRBD2 may be the D gene (6 bases each). The V and J ends lost 7 bases and 9 bases respectively, with 19 bases between them. Germline CDR1 is MNHNS and CDR2 is SASEGT. CDR3 size: 14 residues. The chain's CDR3 is CASTNLWGAAEQFF. The DNA of the CDR3 is TGTGCCAGCACAAATCTATGGGGGGCGGCTGAGCAGTTCTTC.

The genes are TRBV2 and TRBJ1-5; D is ambiguous. This CDR3 comprises 16 residues. V lost 3 bases and J 2 bases, leaving 14 bases between the germline ends. Germline V lookup: CDR1 SNHLY, CDR2 FYNNEI. CDR3 loop: CASSERPANGNQPQHF. In nucleotides, the CDR3 is TGTGCCAGCAGTGAGAGGCCGGCGAATGGCAATCAGCCCCAGCATTTT.

This clonotype was detected a few times. The rearrangement joins TRBV24-1 to TRBJ1-5; 10 bases align to TRBD1. Trimming removed 9 bases from V and 2 bases from J; junction bases left unmatched: 6. This CDR3 is built from 15 residues. Germline V CDR1 and CDR2: KGHDR, SFDVKD. The CDR3: CATRTGGSGNQPQHF. The CDR3 bases are TGTGCCACCCGGACAGGGGGGTCGGGCAATCAGCCCCAGCATTTT.

This clonotype was counted a few times. This sequence joins TRBV5-1 and TRBJ1-3; D possibly corresponds to TRBD1 (6 bases). The CDR3 totals 16 residues. Germline lookup yields CDR1 SGHRS and CDR2 YFSETQ. The V end was cut by 2 bases, the J end by 0 bases, with 12 bases between. CDR3 residues: CASSLEGVDSGNTIYF. CDR3 nucleotide sequence: TGCGCCAGCAGCTTAGAGGGGGTCGACTCTGGAAACACCATATATTTT.

This clonotype was detected many times. This rearrangement joins TRBV3-1 to TRBJ1-2; D is unresolved. The CDR3 loop spans 13 amino acids. The ends were cut back, 4 bases at V and 2 bases at J, with 8 bases in the middle. Germline CDR1 and CDR2: LGHDT and YNNKEL (reference sequence). For the CDR3, the DNA is TGTGCCAGCAGCCGAAATAACAACTATGGCTACACCTTC. Translated: CASSRNNNYGYTF.

The chain is built from TRBV7-9 and TRBJ2-2; 7 bases map to TRBD2. The CDR3 is made up of 15 amino acids. V gave up 4 bases and J gave up 6 bases; unmatched junction bases: 8. Germline loops: CDR1 SEHNR, CDR2 FQNEAQ (reference sequence). The CDR3 region is CASSSPRTSPGELFF. The CDR3 DNA reads TGTGCCAGCAGCTCACCTAGGACTAGTCCCGGGGAGCTGTTTTTT.

This chain uses TRBV10-2 with TRBJ1-1; TRBD1 matches 9 bases. V was pared by 8 bases and J by 5 bases, with 6 bases of the junction left unmatched. Looked up from germline, CDR1 is WSHSY and CDR2 is SAAADI. The CDR3 is 13 amino acids. The DNA for the CDR3 is TGCGCCAGCGGGGGACAGGGCGCGACTGAAGCTTTCTTT. It is translated as CASGGQGATEAFF.

The gene calls are TRBV4-1 and TRBJ2-7; D may be TRBD1 or TRBD2 (5 bases each). Trimming took off 0 bases at V and 4 bases at J, with 13 bases between the two ends. This CDR3 region has 15 residues. Germline V lookup: CDR1 MGHRA, CDR2 YSYEKL. The CDR3 nucleotides read TGCGCCAGCAGCCAAGATGGGACGGATATTTACGAGCAGTACTTC. Protein product: CASSQDGTDIYEQYF.

The chain recombines TRBV20-1 with TRBJ2-3; TRBD1 aligns across 11 bases. Trimming at V came to 6 bases and at J to 4 bases, leaving 12 bases not matched to a gene. This CDR3 has 16 amino acids. Germline V gives CDR1 DFQATT, CDR2 SNEGSKA (reference sequence). The CDR3 is CSALDRTGGEADTQYF. The CDR3 region has the DNA TGCAGTGCCCTAGACAGGACAGGGGGCGAGGCAGATACGCAGTATTTT.

The chain joins TRBV9 to TRBJ1-6; D remains ambiguous. Trimming stripped 3 bases from V and 12 bases from J, with 13 bases between. This CDR3 is built from 13 residues. Germline lookup yields CDR1 SGDLS and CDR2 YYNGEE. The CDR3 reads CASSDGDLVPLHF. The CDR3 DNA reads TGTGCCAGCAGCGACGGAGATTTGGTACCCCTCCACTTT.

This clonotype was counted many times. The V gene is TRBV6-5, the J gene TRBJ2-3, with a tentative D call TRBD2 (7 bases). The CDR3 extends over 15 amino acids. Trimming shortened V by 2 bases and J by 2 bases, and 11 bases separated the two germline ends. Germline V gene lookup returns CDR1 MNHEY and CDR2 SVGAGI. The CDR3 nucleotides read TGTGCCAGCAGTTACCGGGGGGCGCCCACAGATACGCAGTATTTT. Translated, it gives CASSYRGAPTDTQYF.

On this clonotype itself: A much larger clonotype is one base distant, so this may be a read error. The J gene is TRBJ2-5, the V gene TRBV2, with D perhaps matching TRBD1 (5 bases). This CDR3 has 13 residues. Trimming stripped 6 bases from V and 2 bases from J, with 10 bases between. Germline V gene lookup returns CDR1 SNHLY and CDR2 FYNNEI. CDR3: CASRDTIQETQYF. The DNA for the CDR3 is TGTGCCAGCAGGGACACGATACAAGAGACCCAGTACTTC.